This is a list of T cell receptor beta chains from one sample in a study of blood T cell repertoires in COVID-19. Here immunoSEQ multiplex PCR was the method, and the copy in TCRdb shows in-frame clones only, minus some. Of 70,000 to 100,000 clones listed, around 72% were seen once; the top ten hold around 23%. The sample consisted of peripheral blood. All receptors come from a woman aged 55 to 70 in a cohort sampled during active or convalescent COVID-19. Each CDR3 is given with its conserved first and last residue. D genes are given only for firm matches. For some rows the clone size is stated as once, few or many, or as a class when expanded; others skip it.

D gene	V gene	J gene	clone size	CDR3 DNA	CDR3 protein
-	TRBV11-2	TRBJ1-6	-	TGTGCCAGCAGCTTCCAGAATAATTCACCCCTCCACTTT	CASSFQNNSPLHF
TRBD1	TRBV24-1	TRBJ1-1	-	TGTGCCACCAGTGACCCACAGGGGCGGGCTTTCTTT	CATSDPQGRAFF
-	TRBV20-1	TRBJ2-4	-	TGCAGTGCTAATGAGGGGGGGCTCGGGGCCAAAAACATTCAGTACTTC	CSANEGGLGAKNIQYF
-	TRBV7-6	TRBJ2-5	few	TGTGCCAGCAGCTTAAGTGGTCGGGAGACCCAGTACTTC	CASSLSGRETQYF
-	TRBV6-1	TRBJ1-5	few	TGTGCCAGCAGTGACCCTGGGCTCTATAGCAATCAGCCCCAGCATTTT	CASSDPGLYSNQPQHF
TRBD1	TRBV18	TRBJ1-5	-	TGTGCCAGCTCACCAAGGACAGGAGTCAATCAGCCCCAGCATTTT	CASSPRTGVNQPQHF
-	TRBV5-1	TRBJ1-6	few	TGCGCCAGCAGCTTGGTGGGACAAAATAATTCACCCCTCCACTTT	CASSLVGQNNSPLHF
TRBD1	TRBV5-4	TRBJ2-7	-	TGTGCCAGCAGCCCGGGGGGACAGGGAAACGAGCAGTACTTC	CASSPGGQGNEQYF
-	TRBV2	TRBJ2-6	-	TGTGCCAGACAGGGAACAGGGGCCAACGTCCTGACTTTC	CARQGTGANVLTF
-	TRBV9	TRBJ1-6	few	TGTGCCAGCAGCGTAGGAGGGGGGAGGGTTGATTCACCCCTCCACTTT	CASSVGGGRVDSPLHF
TRBD1	TRBV6-5	TRBJ2-5	-	TGTGCCAGCAGGCGGACAGGGTTGGAGACCCAGTACTTC	CASRRTGLETQYF
-	TRBV7-8	TRBJ1-2	-	TGTGCCAGCAGCTTAAAGGGGGGGAAAGAAGCACGCGGCTACACCTTC	CASSLKGGKEARGYTF
-	TRBV27	TRBJ2-3	-	TGTGCCAGCAGTTTTCTTAGTCCCGACAGATTCACAGATACGCAGTATTTT	CASSFLSPDRFTDTQYF
TRBD1	TRBV3-1/TRBV3-2	TRBJ1-5	-	TGTGCCAGCAGCCAAGGACCCGGGACAGGGGCTCAGCCCCAGCATTTT	CASSQGPGTGAQPQHF
TRBD2	TRBV28	TRBJ2-5	-	TGTGCCAGCAGTTCTCCGGGAGGGGCCGGGGAGACCCAGTACTTC	CASSSPGGAGETQYF
-	TRBV7-9	TRBJ2-1	-	TGTGCCAGCAGCTTAGTAGGTAGGGGCTGGAGCTCCTACAATGAGCAGTTCTTC	CASSLVGRGWSSYNEQFF
-	TRBV7-2	TRBJ1-1	-	TGTGCCAGCAGCCTATGGACACCTCGGGACACTGAAGCTTTCTTT	CASSLWTPRDTEAFF
TRBD2	TRBV5-1	TRBJ2-2	-	TGCGCCAGCAGAGTGGCGGGGGGAAACACCGGGGAGCTGTTTTTT	CASRVAGGNTGELFF
TRBD1	TRBV5-1	TRBJ1-2	-	TGCGCCAGCAGCTCAAGACAGGGGGTAGGCTACACCTTC	CASSSRQGVGYTF
TRBD1	TRBV5-1	TRBJ1-1	few	TGCGCCAGCAGCTCTAGACAAGGGACAGGGAGGTACACTGAAGCTTTCTTT	CASSSRQGTGRYTEAFF
-	TRBV3-1/TRBV3-2	TRBJ2-2	-	TGTGCCAGCAGCCAATCGGACACCGGGGAGCTGTTTTTT	CASSQSDTGELFF
-	TRBV30	TRBJ2-7	-	TGTGCCTGGAGTCACCCGGGACTTTCCTACGAGCAGTACTTC	CAWSHPGLSYEQYF
TRBD1	TRBV28	TRBJ2-3	-	TGTGCCAGCAGATCCGGGACAGGGTACGTTACGCAGTATTTT	CASRSGTGYVTQYF
-	TRBV5-6	TRBJ2-2	-	TGTGCCAGCAACCGGTTAGATACGAACACCGGGGAGCTGTTTTTT	CASNRLDTNTGELFF
-	TRBV7-9	TRBJ2-2	-	TGTGCCAGCAGTCGGGGGGCCAATGGCGGGGAGCTGTTTTTT	CASSRGANGGELFF
TRBD2	TRBV5-6	TRBJ2-7	-	TGTGCCAGCAGCGAGTCGGGGGGAGTCTACGAGCAGTACTTC	CASSESGGVYEQYF
-	TRBV5-6	TRBJ2-1	few	TGTGCCAGCAGCTTGGCGGGGGTTGAGCAGTTCTTC	CASSLAGVEQFF
-	TRBV19	TRBJ2-5	-	TGTGCCAGTAGTATCCGGACTCTTCAAGAGACCCAGTACTTC	CASSIRTLQETQYF